This T cell receptor beta chain came from a study of blood T cell repertoires in COVID-19. Overall study context: The United States, Italy and Spain provided the acute and convalescent COVID-19 samples. T cells, B-cell-depleted T cells, or PBMCs supplied cDNA or gDNA.

In the original analysis: How many nucleated cells were present was estimated from reference gene primer amplification. Libraries were prepared by immunoSEQ multiplex PCR; TCRdb keeps only in-frame clonotypes and omits some of them. V and J calls and clone size are copied from that table; D and trimming were computed from the DNA. The repertoire includes roughly 200,000 clones, approximately 90% of them detected once, and approximately 6.2% sits in the top ten. This clone was seen only a few times. The sequence derives from a man between 60 and 70 years old who had recovered from COVID-19. Sequenced sample: peripheral blood.

CDR3 in DNA: TGCGCCAGCAGCCCGACTGGACAGGGGGGAACTGAAGCTTTCTTT. Its translation is CASSPTGQGGTEAFF. The J gene is TRBJ1-1, the V gene TRBV5-1; 10 positions match TRBD1. The CDR3 spans 15 residues. Germline CDR1 reads SGHRS; CDR2 reads YFSETQ. Germline trimming cut 4 bases from V and 5 bases from J; bases unmatched to any gene: 8.